What follows describes a single T cell receptor (beta chain). Profiling relied on immunoSEQ multiplex PCR, and the TCRdb table lists in-frame clones only, not all of them. The data hold 250,000 to 300,000 clones, with about 90% observed a single time. The V gene's germline CDR1 is SGHVS and CDR2 FNYEAQ. CDR3 size: 11 residues. Between the trimmed V and J ends, which lost 6 bases and 4 bases, there was a span of 6 bases. The data belong to a study of blood T cell repertoires in COVID-19. Whole-study context: Collection of acute and convalescent COVID-19 samples took place in the United States, Italy and Spain. Sources were T cells, B-cell-depleted T cells, or PBMCs; the material itself was cDNA or gDNA.

The Seattle site enrolled patients during active infection and followed them longitudinally. The chain links TRBV7-6 to TRBJ1-2; D is ambiguous. Sequenced material: peripheral blood. The sequence derives from a woman under 40 with COVID-19, enrolled during active disease. The CDR3 nucleotides read TGTGCCAGCAGGGCAACCTATGGCTACACCTTC. The encoded protein is CASRATYGYTF.